One and the same sample provided the 15 T cell receptor beta chains below, sequenced in a study of beta chain features in type 1 diabetes. Study-level results: All four CD4+ subsets from Type 1 diabetes patients carried moderately but significantly shorter TCRB CDR3s.

Reverse transcription of all isolated RNA meant that expressed TCRB transcripts were sequenced. Method: immunoSEQ multiplex PCR; TCRdb's copy keeps in-frame clones and lacks some. The sample holds hundreds of thousands of clones, roughly 13% seen once. Their antigens remain unidentified. Sequenced: naive CD4+ T cells from blood. These receptors were taken from a man aged 18 to 30 with type 1 diabetes.

This chain links TRBV29-1 with TRBJ1-4, with D uncertain. Trimming stripped 4 bases from V and 10 bases from J, with 10 bases between. Germline assignment: CDR1 SQVTM and CDR2 ANQGSEA. CDR3 length: 11 residues. Written as DNA, the CDR3 is TGCAGCGTTGTGCGTCGGGCAAAACTGTTTTTT. Protein: CSVVRRAKLFF.

The chain joins TRBV30 to TRBJ1-5, with D perhaps TRBD1 (5 bases). Germline V gene sequence: CDR1 GTSNPN, CDR2 SVGIG (reference sequence). The germline V and J ends were trimmed by 1 base and 5 bases, with 12 bases remaining between them. The CDR3 runs to 14 residues. DNA for the CDR3: TGTGCCTGGAGTGCTGGGACGGATTATCAGCCCCAGCATTTT. Residues: CAWSAGTDYQPQHF. Based on the CDR3 plus reference TRBV30 and TRBJ1-5, the full variable domain is SQTIHQWPATLVQPVGSPLSLECTVEGTSNPNLYWYRQAAGRGLQLLFYSVGIGQISSEVPQNLSASRPQDRQFILSSKKLLLSDSGFYLCAWSAGTDYQPQHFGDGTRLSIL.

This clone was found a few times. Other nucleotide sequences from this sample produce the same CDR3. The chain is built from TRBV9 and TRBJ1-2, with a tentative D call TRBD1 (6 bases). The CDR3 is made up of 13 amino acids. V dropped 3 bases and J dropped 2 bases, with 8 bases sitting between them. Germline V gene sequence: CDR1 SGDLS, CDR2 YYNGEE. The CDR3 loop reads CASSAQGNYGYTF. Written as DNA, the CDR3 is TGTGCCAGCAGCGCCCAGGGGAACTATGGCTACACCTTC.

This clone was detected a few times. This sample includes further DNA sequences coding for the same CDR3. CDR3 sequence: CASSSDSSTDTQYF. The CDR3 nucleotides are TGTGCCAGCTCATCCGACAGTAGCACAGATACGCAGTATTTT. This chain joins TRBV18 and TRBJ2-3; D is perhaps TRBD1 (5 bases). The CDR3 spans 14 residues. Trimming cost V 5 bases and J 0 bases, with 9 bases left between them. Per the germline V gene, CDR1 is KGHSH and CDR2 is LQKENI.

This clone has more than one count but fewer than ten. This chain joins TRBV30 and TRBJ1-1, with D unclear. In germline, CDR1 is GTSNPN, CDR2 SVGIG (reference sequence). The CDR3 is 11 residues long. V lost 4 bases and J lost 5, with 8 bases in between. This chain's CDR3 is CAWNGFTEAFF. The CDR3 DNA reads TGTGCCTGGAACGGATTTACTGAAGCTTTCTTT. Full variable domain (rest looked up from reference TRBV30 and TRBJ1-1): SQTIHQWPATLVQPVGSPLSLECTVEGTSNPNLYWYRQAAGRGLQLLFYSVGIGQISSEVPQNLSASRPQDRQFILSSKKLLLSDSGFYLCAWNGFTEAFFGQGTRLTVV.

The chain has TRBV7-7 and TRBJ2-3; D is unresolved. Germline CDR1 is SSHAT and CDR2 is FNYEAQ (reference sequence). The length of the CDR3 is 15 residues. V dropped 1 base and J dropped 0 bases, with 8 bases sitting between them. In nucleotides, the CDR3 is TGTGCCAGCAGCTTAGTTGGCGTTAGCACAGATACGCAGTATTTT. Protein sequence: CASSLVGVSTDTQYF.

In its sample, this clone was seen a few times. The J gene is TRBJ1-2, the V gene TRBV9; D is unclear. Germline V gives CDR1 SGDLS, CDR2 YYNGEE. Trimming pared 6 bases from V and 4 bases from J, leaving 13 bases between. The CDR3 has 13 amino acids. CDR3 sequence (DNA): TGTGCCAGCACCCCAACGGGAACCTATGGCTACACCTTC. Amino acids: CASTPTGTYGYTF.

Note on this clone: This specimen includes other DNA sequences encoding the same CDR3. J is TRBJ2-7 and V is TRBV30, with D maybe TRBD1 (6 bases). The germline CDR1 and CDR2 sequences are GTSNPN and SVGIG (reference sequence). The CDR3 is 13 residues long. V was trimmed by 3 bases and J by 4 bases, leaving 13 bases between them. The CDR3 coding sequence is TGTGCCTGGAGCAGGGGATCCACTTACGAGCAGTACTTC. It yields the protein CAWSRGSTYEQYF. Full variable domain (rest looked up from reference TRBV30 and TRBJ2-7): SQTIHQWPATLVQPVGSPLSLECTVEGTSNPNLYWYRQAAGRGLQLLFYSVGIGQISSEVPQNLSASRPQDRQFILSSKKLLLSDSGFYLCAWSRGSTYEQYFGPGTRLTVT.

In its sample, this clone was seen a few times. The V and J genes are TRBV21-1 and TRBJ1-1. TRBV21-1 is a pseudogene segment. The CDR3 is made up of 16 amino acids. The CDR3 DNA follows: TGTGCCAGCAGCAAAGCCTCGTCCGGAAAGAACACTGAAGCTTTCTTT. It codes for CASSKASSGKNTEAFF.

This clone has only a few counts. This sample also contains other DNA sequences that code for the same CDR3. J is TRBJ1-5 and V is TRBV30; TRBD1 matches at 7 bases. This CDR3 is built from 14 residues. Trimming removed 1 base from V and 2 bases from J; junction bases left unmatched: 2. In germline, CDR1 is GTSNPN, CDR2 SVGIG (reference sequence). The CDR3 sequence is CAWSGQGGNQPQHF. The CDR3 region has the DNA TGTGCCTGGAGTGGACAGGGCGGCAATCAGCCCCAGCATTTT. The variable domain in full, with the rest retrieved from reference TRBV30 and TRBJ1-5, is SQTIHQWPATLVQPVGSPLSLECTVEGTSNPNLYWYRQAAGRGLQLLFYSVGIGQISSEVPQNLSASRPQDRQFILSSKKLLLSDSGFYLCAWSGQGGNQPQHFGDGTRLSIL.

The rearrangement links TRBV6-4 to TRBJ2-4, with a weak D call TRBD1 (7 bases). Germline V gene sequence: CDR1 MRHNA, CDR2 SNTAGT. This CDR3 spans 13 amino acids. V was pared by 2 bases and J by 8 bases, with 10 bases between. CDR3 loop: CASSDQGGDIQYF. The DNA of the CDR3 is TGTGCCAGCAGTGACCAGGGGGGAGACATTCAGTACTTC.

This chain joins TRBV27 and TRBJ2-7; maybe TRBD2 (6 bases). Germline V gene data show CDR1 as MNHEY and CDR2 as SMNVEV (reference sequence). Trimming took 0 bases from V and 7 from J, leaving 16 bases between them. CDR3 length: 15 amino acids. DNA for the CDR3: TGTGCCAGCAGTTTATCGGCGGGACGGACGTGGGAGCAGTACTTC. Its protein product is CASSLSAGRTWEQYF.

The V gene is TRBV18, the J gene TRBJ2-7; possibly TRBD2 for D (6 bases). Germline CDR1 is KGHSH and CDR2 is LQKENI. This CDR3 is 15 amino acids long. V lost 6 bases to trimming and J lost 7 bases, with 22 bases between them. CDR3: CASSIIRDSPAEQYF. In DNA form, the CDR3 reads TGTGCCAGCTCCATTATCCGGGACTCTCCTGCTGAGCAGTACTTC. Using reference TRBV18 and TRBJ2-7 for the parts outside the CDR3, the full variable domain is NAGVMQNPRHLVRRRGQEARLRCSPMKGHSHVYWYRQLPEEGLKFMVYLQKENIIDESGMPKERFSAEFPKEGPSILRIQQVVRGDSAAYFCASSIIRDSPAEQYFGPGTRLTVT.

This clone has more than one count but fewer than ten. The gene calls are TRBV30 and TRBJ2-1; the match to TRBD2 covers 9 bases. Germline V gives CDR1 GTSNPN, CDR2 SVGIG (reference sequence). This CDR3 region has 14 residues. The junction had 4 bases not matched to a gene; V was cut back by 0 bases and J by 7 bases. The CDR3 DNA sequence: TGTGCCTGGAGTGTACAAACTAGCGGGAATGAGCAGTTCTTC. As protein: CAWSVQTSGNEQFF.

The rearrangement links TRBV13 to TRBJ2-5; the match to TRBD1 covers 8 bases. Trimming took 5 bases from V and 7 from J; bases not matched to a gene: 12. CDR3 length: 15 residues. CDR1 PRHDT and CDR2 FYEKMQ come from the germline V gene (reference sequence). CDR3 sequence (DNA): TGTGCCAGCAGCCGGTTCTCGGACAGGGAAGGGACCCAGTACTTC. Amino acids: CASSRFSDREGTQYF.